This TCR beta chain was recovered during a study of molecular identifiers for immune sequencing clone quantification. TCRdb passed the PCR reads through MiXCR, listing each CDR3 protein once. The data show about 500,000 distinct CDR3 sequences, around 21% seen once. After removal of 0 bases from V and 2 bases from J, the junction contained 1 base not matched to a gene. CDR1 and CDR2 (germline): GTSNPN, SVGIG (reference sequence). The CDR3 is 13 residues long. Naive CD8 sequencing libraries were generated from roughly 20,000 to 1,000,000 sorted cells, with 10%, 30% or 50% RNA as input. Sorting recovered naive CD8 T cells on a CD8+CD4-CCR7+CD45RA+ profile. This clonotype was found a few times.

This clonotype was sampled from a human donor in good health. Some libraries in this study had Jurkat cell RNA spiked in. The V gene is TRBV30, the J gene TRBJ2-7, with TRBD2 matching 7 bases. The sample taken for sequencing was naive CD8+ T cells from blood, with Jurkat cell RNA spiked in. The sample's subset: FACS-sorted CD8+CD4-CCR7+CD45RA+ naive T cells. The CDR3 sequence is CAWSVAGAYEQYF. CDR3 in DNA: TGTGCCTGGAGTGTGGCGGGAGCCTACGAGCAGTACTTC.